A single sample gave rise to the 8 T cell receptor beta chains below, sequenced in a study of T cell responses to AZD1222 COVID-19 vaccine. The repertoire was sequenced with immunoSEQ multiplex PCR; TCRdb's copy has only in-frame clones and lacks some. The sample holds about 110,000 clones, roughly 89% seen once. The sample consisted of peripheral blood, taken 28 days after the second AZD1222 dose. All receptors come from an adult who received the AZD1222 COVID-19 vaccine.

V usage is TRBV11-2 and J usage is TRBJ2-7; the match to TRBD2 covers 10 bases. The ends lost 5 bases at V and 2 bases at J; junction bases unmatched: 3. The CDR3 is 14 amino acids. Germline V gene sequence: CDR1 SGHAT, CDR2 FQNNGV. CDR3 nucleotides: TGTGCCAGCAGCCTTCTAGCGGGGGCCTACGAGCAGTACTTC. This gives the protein CASSLLAGAYEQYF. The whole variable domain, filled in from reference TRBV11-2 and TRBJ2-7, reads EAGVAQSPRYKIIEKRQSVAFWCNPISGHATLYWYQQILGQGPKLLIQFQNNGVVDDSQLPKDRFSAERLKGVDSTLKIQPAKLEDSAVYLCASSLLAGAYEQYFGPGTRLTVT.

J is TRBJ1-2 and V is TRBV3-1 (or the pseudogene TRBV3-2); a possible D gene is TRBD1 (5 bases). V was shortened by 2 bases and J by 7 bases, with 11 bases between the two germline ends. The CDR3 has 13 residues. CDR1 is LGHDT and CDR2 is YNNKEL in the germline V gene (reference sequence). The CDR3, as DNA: TGTGCCAGCAGCCAATCAGGGTTTGCTGGCTACACCTTC. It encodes CASSQSGFAGYTF.

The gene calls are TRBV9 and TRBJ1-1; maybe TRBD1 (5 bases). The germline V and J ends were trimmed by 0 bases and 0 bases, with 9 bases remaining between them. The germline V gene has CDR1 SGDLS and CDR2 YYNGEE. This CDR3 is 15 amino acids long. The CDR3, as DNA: TGTGCCAGCAGCGTAGGGGGCCCTCTGAACACTGAAGCTTTCTTT. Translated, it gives CASSVGGPLNTEAFF.

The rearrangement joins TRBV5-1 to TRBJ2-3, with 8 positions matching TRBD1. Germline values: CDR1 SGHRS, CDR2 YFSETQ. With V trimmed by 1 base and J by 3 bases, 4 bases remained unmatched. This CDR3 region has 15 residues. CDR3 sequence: CASSLFQGATDTQYF. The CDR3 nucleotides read TGCGCCAGCAGCTTGTTTCAGGGGGCAACAGATACGCAGTATTTT.

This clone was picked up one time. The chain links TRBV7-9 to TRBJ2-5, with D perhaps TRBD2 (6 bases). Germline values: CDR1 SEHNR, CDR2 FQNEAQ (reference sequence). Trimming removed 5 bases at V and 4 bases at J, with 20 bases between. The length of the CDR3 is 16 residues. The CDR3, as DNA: TGTGCCAGCAGCCTTGGCCCACTGGGGGGAGGAGAGACCCAGTACTTC. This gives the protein CASSLGPLGGGETQYF. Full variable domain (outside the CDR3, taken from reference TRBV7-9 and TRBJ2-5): DTGVSQNPRHKITKRGQNVTFRCDPISEHNRLYWYRQTLGQGPEFLTYFQNEAQLEKSRLLSDRFSAERPKGSFSTLEIQRTEQGDSAMYLCASSLGPLGGGETQYFGPGTRLLVL.

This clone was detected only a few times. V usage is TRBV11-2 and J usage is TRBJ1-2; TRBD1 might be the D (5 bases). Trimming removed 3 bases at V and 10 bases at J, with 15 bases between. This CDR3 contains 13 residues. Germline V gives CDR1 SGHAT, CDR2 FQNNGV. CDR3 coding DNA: TGTGCCAGCAGCTTCGGGGCGGGTGGGGACTACACCTTC. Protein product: CASSFGAGGDYTF.

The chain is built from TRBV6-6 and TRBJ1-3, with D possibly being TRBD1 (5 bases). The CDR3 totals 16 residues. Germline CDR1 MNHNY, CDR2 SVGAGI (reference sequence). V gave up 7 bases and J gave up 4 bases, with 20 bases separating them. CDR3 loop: CASTPGQRLSGNTIYF. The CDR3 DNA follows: TGTGCCAGCACCCCGGGGCAGCGACTCTCCGGAAACACCATATATTTT.

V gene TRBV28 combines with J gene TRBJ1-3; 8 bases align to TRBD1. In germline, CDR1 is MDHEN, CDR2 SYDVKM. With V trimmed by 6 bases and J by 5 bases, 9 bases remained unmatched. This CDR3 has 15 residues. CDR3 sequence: CASRPWGQVRNTIYF. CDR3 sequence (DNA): TGTGCCAGCAGACCCTGGGGACAGGTTAGAAACACCATATATTTT.